These 21 T cell receptor beta chains share one sample of origin, sequenced in a study of naive and memory T cell subsets. Study-level results: A few larger clonotypes appeared in naive repertoires, especially CD8, possibly memory cells re-expressing CD45RA.

Two oligonucleotides, mixed equimolar, formed the beta constant-region primer covering TRBC1 and TRBC2. The ligated cDNA underwent four PCR rounds using SP2 and nested alpha and beta constant-region primers. TCRdb ran MiXCR on the UMI-ligation and nested PCR reads and lists one entry per CDR3 protein. The sample yields 130,000 to 150,000 distinct CDR3 sequences, 22% seen once. For these TCRs, the target antigens are not known. Sequenced input: naive CD4+ T cells from blood. All receptors come from a human donor in good health.

In this sample, this clonotype turned up a few times. The chain recombines TRBV5-1 with TRBJ1-6, with 7 bases identical to TRBD1. Germline V gene lookup returns CDR1 SGHRS and CDR2 YFSETQ. The CDR3 extends over 14 amino acids. V shed 6 bases, J shed 7 bases, and the junction held 7 bases outside the gene matches. The CDR3 DNA sequence: TGCGCCAGCACCCGGGACAGCCTAAATTCACCCCTCCACTTT. It encodes CASTRDSLNSPLHF.

This clonotype was observed at least ten times. V gene TRBV6-5 combines with J gene TRBJ2-3, with 16 bases that match TRBD2. Germline V CDR1 and CDR2: MNHEY, SVGAGI. There are 17 residues in the CDR3. V was clipped by 11 bases and J by 6 bases; unmatched bases: 14. The CDR3 sequence: CAAAEWGLAGGPDTQYF. The CDR3 nucleotides are TGTGCCGCAGCCGAGTGGGGACTAGCGGGAGGGCCGGATACGCAGTATTTT.

The sample holds many counts of this clonotype. The chain is built from TRBV19 and TRBJ2-1; D gene ambiguous. The germline V gene has CDR1 LNHDA and CDR2 SQIVND (reference sequence). CDR3 length equals 14 residues. The ends were cut back, 0 bases at V and 8 bases at J, with 11 bases in the middle. CDR3 amino acids: CASSIDSRRDEQFF. CDR3 DNA sequence: TGTGCCAGTAGTATAGATTCCCGCCGCGATGAGCAGTTCTTC. The whole variable domain, filled in from reference TRBV19 and TRBJ2-1, reads DGGITQSPKYLFRKEGQNVTLSCEQNLNHDAMYWYRQDPGQGLRLIYYSQIVNDFQKGDIAEGYSVSREKKESFPLTVTSAQKNPTAFYLCASSIDSRRDEQFFGPGTRLTVL.

This clonotype was picked up a small number of times. This chain uses TRBV20-1 with TRBJ2-3; 10 positions match TRBD2. This CDR3 contains 15 residues. Looked up from germline, CDR1 is DFQATT and CDR2 is SNEGSKA (reference sequence). The V gene end was trimmed by 0 bases and the J gene end by 9 bases; junction bases not matched to a gene: 9. CDR3: CSARDPSGRLSTQYF. The CDR3 DNA reads as TGCAGTGCTAGAGATCCTAGCGGGAGATTGTCGACGCAGTATTTT.

This clonotype was counted only a few times. The chain combines TRBV7-2 with TRBJ1-1; D not resolved. Germline CDR1 reads SGHTA; CDR2 reads FQGNSA. V dropped 2 bases and J dropped 1 base, with 8 bases sitting between them. CDR3 length: 14 residues. CDR3 in amino acids: CASSLKSGNTEAFF. The DNA of the CDR3 is TGTGCCAGCAGCTTAAAGTCCGGGAACACTGAAGCTTTCTTT.

This chain uses TRBV10-2 with TRBJ2-1, with TRBD1 identical over 7 bases. V gave up 7 bases and J gave up 7 bases; unmatched junction bases: 7. The CDR3 loop spans 13 amino acids. Germline CDR1 WSHSY, CDR2 SAAADI. The chain's CDR3 is CASNRQGLNEQFF. The CDR3 coding sequence is TGCGCCAGCAACCGACAGGGATTGAATGAGCAGTTCTTC.

The chain recombines TRBV14 with TRBJ2-6, with D possibly called TRBD1 or TRBD2 (5 bases each). V lost 0 bases and J 0 bases, leaving 18 bases between the germline ends. Germline loops: CDR1 SGHDN, CDR2 FVKESK. The CDR3 covers 20 residues. In DNA form, the CDR3 reads TGTGCCAGCAGCCAAGATTGGGCCGGGACGGCGTTCTCTGGGGCCAACGTCCTGACTTTC. Amino acid sequence: CASSQDWAGTAFSGANVLTF. Based on the CDR3 plus reference TRBV14 and TRBJ2-6, the full variable domain is EAGVTQFPSHSVIEKGQTVTLRCDPISGHDNLYWYRRVMGKEIKFLLHFVKESKQDESGMPNNRFLAERTGGTYSTLKVQPAELEDSGVYFCASSQDWAGTAFSGANVLTFGAGSRLTVL.

This clonotype was observed a handful of times. The chain is built from TRBV2 and TRBJ2-5; D is unclear. The germline CDR1 and CDR2 sequences are SNHLY and FYNNEI. The CDR3 covers 15 residues. V was pared by 7 bases and J by 0 bases, with 15 bases between. The CDR3 region has the DNA TGTGCCAGCACCGAGGTCTCCTTGTACCAAGAGACCCAGTACTTC. Translation: CASTEVSLYQETQYF.

The gene calls are TRBV19 and TRBJ1-5; D is unresolved. Trimming cost V 5 bases and J 2 bases, with 13 bases left between them. Per the germline V gene, CDR1 is LNHDA and CDR2 is SQIVND (reference sequence). This CDR3 has 15 amino acids. The chain's CDR3 is CASSAQAKGNQPQHF. CDR3 bases: TGTGCCAGTAGTGCTCAGGCAAAGGGCAATCAGCCCCAGCATTTT.

The rearrangement links TRBV19 to TRBJ2-2; D is possibly TRBD1 (6 bases). The V and J ends lost 6 bases and 6 bases respectively, with 17 bases between them. The germline V gene encodes CDR1 LNHDA and CDR2 SQIVND (reference sequence). The CDR3 has 15 amino acids. The CDR3 protein is CASSLEAAGAGELFF. Written as DNA, the CDR3 is TGTGCCAGTAGCCTTGAAGCCGCAGGGGCCGGGGAGCTGTTTTTT.

The rearrangement joins TRBV5-1 to TRBJ1-1; a possible D gene is TRBD1 (5 bases). The CDR3 consists of 13 residues. Germline CDR1 is SGHRS and CDR2 is YFSETQ. The germline V and J ends were trimmed by 6 bases and 7 bases, with 16 bases remaining between them. The CDR3 spells CASIAGSNGEAFF. CDR3 in DNA: TGCGCCAGCATTGCAGGGTCTAACGGTGAAGCTTTCTTT.

Only a few counts were recorded for this clonotype. The genes are TRBV6-1 and TRBJ2-1; 10 bases fit TRBD2. The CDR3 has 15 residues. The V gene end was trimmed by 2 bases and the J gene end by 8 bases; junction bases not matched to a gene: 6. The germline V gene has CDR1 MNHNS and CDR2 SASEGT. The CDR3: CASSETSGTLYEQFF. The CDR3 coding sequence is TGTGCCAGCAGTGAAACTAGCGGGACTCTCTATGAGCAGTTCTTC.

This clonotype was found many times. V gene TRBV5-1 combines with J gene TRBJ2-7; D may be TRBD2 (5 bases). The ends were cut back, 4 bases at V and 5 bases at J, with 13 bases in the middle. The CDR3 runs to 13 residues. Germline CDR1 SGHRS, CDR2 YFSETQ. CDR3 loop: CASSARPSNEQYF. The CDR3 DNA sequence: TGCGCCAGCAGCGCAAGACCTAGCAACGAGCAGTACTTC.

The chain employs TRBV5-1 and TRBJ1-5, with no clear D. There are 13 residues in the CDR3. Germline V gene data show CDR1 as SGHRS and CDR2 as YFSETQ. Between the trimmed V and J ends, which lost 3 bases and 5 bases, there was a span of 9 bases. The CDR3 sequence: CASSYDPDQPQHF. CDR3 DNA sequence: TGCGCCAGCAGCTACGACCCGGATCAGCCCCAGCATTTT.

This clonotype was picked up a small number of times. The CDR3 sequence: CASRPAGGIVSYEQYF. DNA of the CDR3: TGTGCCAGCAGGCCCGCGGGGGGGATCGTTTCCTACGAGCAGTACTTC. The chain uses TRBV5-6 and TRBJ2-7; 9 bases align to TRBD2. Germline loops: CDR1 SGHDT, CDR2 YYEEEE. V lost 5 bases, J lost 1 base, and 10 bases stayed unmatched. This CDR3 is 16 amino acids long.

This clonotype was counted a few times. This chain links TRBV28 with TRBJ2-4; D remains ambiguous. The CDR3 runs 13 residues. V was clipped by 8 bases and J by 0 bases, with 8 bases between them. Germline-derived CDR1 and CDR2 are MDHEN and SYDVKM. The CDR3 bases are TGTGCCAGCTCTCTCCTAGCCAAAAACATTCAGTACTTC. Amino acids: CASSLLAKNIQYF. The complete variable domain, with remaining parts taken from reference TRBV28 and TRBJ2-4, reads DVKVTQSSRYLVKRTGEKVFLECVQDMDHENMFWYRQDPGLGLRLIYFSYDVKMKEKGDIPEGYSVSREKKERFSLILESASTNQTSMYLCASSLLAKNIQYFGAGTRLSVL.

This clonotype has more than one count but fewer than ten. V usage is TRBV7-2 and J usage is TRBJ2-3; 10 bases fit TRBD2. The CDR3 contains 16 residues. The V gene's germline CDR1 is SGHTA and CDR2 FQGNSA. V shed 3 bases and J 1 base; nucleotides not matched to a gene: 4. For the CDR3, the DNA is TGTGCCAGCAGCTTCGGGAGCGGGAGGGGCACAGATACGCAGTATTTT. Translated: CASSFGSGRGTDTQYF.

The chain joins TRBV7-2 to TRBJ1-1, with D unclear. V lost 3 bases, J lost 2 bases, and 7 bases lay in between. This CDR3 is built from 13 residues. Germline V gene sequence: CDR1 SGHTA, CDR2 FQGNSA. For the CDR3, the DNA is TGTGCCAGCAGCTTGAACGGTAACACTGAAGCTTTCTTT. Translated: CASSLNGNTEAFF.

This clonotype appeared a few times. The J gene is TRBJ2-5, the V gene TRBV5-1, with D perhaps matching TRBD1 (5 bases). V gave up 0 bases and J gave up 3 bases, with 9 bases separating them. The germline V gene has CDR1 SGHRS and CDR2 YFSETQ. The CDR3 contains 14 residues. The CDR3 nucleotides read TGCGCCAGCAGCTTGGGACAGAGAGAAGAGACCCAGTACTTC. Translating gives CASSLGQREETQYF.

In its sample, this clonotype was seen a few times. This chain uses TRBV20-1 with TRBJ2-1; TRBD1 aligns across 8 bases. CDR3 size: 14 residues. The trim removed 2 bases at V and 5 bases at J, leaving 5 bases unmatched. Germline values: CDR1 DFQATT, CDR2 SNEGSKA (reference sequence). The CDR3 reads CSARPAGGNNEQFF. The CDR3 DNA follows: TGCAGTGCTAGACCGGCAGGGGGCAACAATGAGCAGTTCTTC.

This clonotype was detected ten times or more. V and J are TRBV4-3 and TRBJ2-1; perhaps TRBD1 as D (5 bases). Germline CDR1 reads LGHNA; CDR2 reads YSLEER. The CDR3 contains 14 residues. V dropped 0 bases and J dropped 14 bases, with 17 bases sitting between them. DNA for the CDR3: TGCGCCAGCAGCCAAGAGCAGGGTTACGGTGAAAAGTTCTTC. Translated, it gives CASSQEQGYGEKFF.